This TCR beta chain was identified during a study of long-term antiretroviral therapy in people with HIV. Study results and caveats: Diversity remained lower than transplant donor controls, even though it increased after ART.

In the case of this clone: Its antigen is not identified.

Per donor, a minimum of one pre-ART and a minimum of two post-ART PBMC samples were available. All participants with HIV were treated in the United States. Trimming removed 4 bases at V and 7 bases at J, with 7 bases between. The CDR3 is made up of 12 amino acids. Germline V lookup: CDR1 MNHEY, CDR2 SMNVEV (reference sequence). Survey-level immunoSEQ v3.0 assays were run. TCRdb keeps only in-frame clones here, not all; method: immunoSEQ multiplex PCR. The sample has tens of thousands of clones; around 83% are singletons. The origin of this receptor is a woman in her 30s with HIV. V gene TRBV27 combines with J gene TRBJ2-2; D gene ambiguous. The sequenced sample was unsorted PBMCs, obtained approximately 2.7 years before starting antiretroviral therapy. The CDR3 nucleotides read TGTGCCAGCAGTTGGTTCAACGGGGAGCTGTTTTTT. It codes for CASSWFNGELFF.